The TCR beta chain described here comes from a study of technical replicates of blood from a handful of donors. Sequenced by immunoSEQ multiplex PCR; TCRdb stores in-frame clones only, minus some. The sample consists of roughly 70,000 clones, about nine tenths of them appearing once. The sequenced sample was PBMCs. The receptor was derived from a human donor in good health. Some clones in this sample may be carry-over from other donors' samples.

CDR3 DNA sequence: TGTGCTAGTGGCCCTAGGGGAGGGGAGACCCAGTACTTC. This gives the protein CASGPRGGETQYF. V and J are TRBV12-5 and TRBJ2-5; TRBD2 matches 7 bases. Germline V gives CDR1 LGHNT, CDR2 FRNRAP. This CDR3 has 13 residues. The V and J ends lost 6 bases and 5 bases, in that order; junction bases with no gene match: 6.